This TCR beta chain appears in the sequencing data of a study of T cell repertoires in cytomegalovirus infection. On the study more broadly: The public TCR beta signatures pointed to both CMV infection and matching HLA type.

The length of the CDR3 is 12 residues. Germline lookup yields CDR1 SQVTM and CDR2 ANQGSEA. Deletions cut 4 bases from V and 0 bases from J, with 7 bases between. TCRdb redid the calling of the reads with MiXCR, one entry per CDR3 protein. The sample holds about 490,000 distinct CDR3 sequences; roughly 12% are singletons and the top ten take about 10%. This chain joins TRBV29-1 and TRBJ2-7, with D maybe TRBD1 (6 bases). The TCR originated in a human donor in good health (CMV status not recorded). Some clones in this sample may be carry-over from other donors' samples. The sequenced sample was PBMCs. The CDR3, as DNA: TGCAGCGTTGGGGACAACTCCTACGAGCAGTACTTC. It is translated as CSVGDNSYEQYF.